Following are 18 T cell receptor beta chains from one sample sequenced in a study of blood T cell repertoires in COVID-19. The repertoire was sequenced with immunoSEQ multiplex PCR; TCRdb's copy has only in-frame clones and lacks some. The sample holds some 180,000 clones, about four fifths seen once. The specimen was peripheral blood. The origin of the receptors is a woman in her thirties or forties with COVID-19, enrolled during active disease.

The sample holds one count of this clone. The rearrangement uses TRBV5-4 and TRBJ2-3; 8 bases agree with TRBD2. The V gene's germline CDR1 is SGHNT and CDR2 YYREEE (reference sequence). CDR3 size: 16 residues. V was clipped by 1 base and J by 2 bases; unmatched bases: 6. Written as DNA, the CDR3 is TGTGCCAGCAGCTTGATAGCGGGGTTCAACACAGATACGCAGTATTTT. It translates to CASSLIAGFNTDTQYF.

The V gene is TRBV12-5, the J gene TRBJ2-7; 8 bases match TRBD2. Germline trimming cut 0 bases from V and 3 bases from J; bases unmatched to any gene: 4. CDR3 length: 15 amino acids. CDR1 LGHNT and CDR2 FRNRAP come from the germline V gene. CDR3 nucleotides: TGTGCTAGTGGTTTGGTGGGTAGCGGGAACTACGAGCAGTACTTC. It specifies CASGLVGSGNYEQYF.

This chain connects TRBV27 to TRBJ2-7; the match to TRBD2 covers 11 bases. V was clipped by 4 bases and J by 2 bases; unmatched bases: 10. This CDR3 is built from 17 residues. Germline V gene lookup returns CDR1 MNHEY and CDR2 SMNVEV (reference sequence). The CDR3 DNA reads TGTGCCAGCAGTTCCACGCCGGGACTAGCGGCCGCCTACGAGCAGTACTTC. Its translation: CASSSTPGLAAAYEQYF.

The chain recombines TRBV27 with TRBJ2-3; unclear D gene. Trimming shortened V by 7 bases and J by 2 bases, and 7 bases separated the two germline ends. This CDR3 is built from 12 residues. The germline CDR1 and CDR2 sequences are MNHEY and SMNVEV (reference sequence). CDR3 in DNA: TGTGCCAGCAACCGAGACACAGATACGCAGTATTTT. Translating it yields CASNRDTDTQYF.

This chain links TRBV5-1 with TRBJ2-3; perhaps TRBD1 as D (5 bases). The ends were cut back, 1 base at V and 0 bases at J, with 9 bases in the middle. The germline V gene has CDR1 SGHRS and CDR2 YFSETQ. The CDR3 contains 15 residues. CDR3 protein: CASSLTAGSTDTQYF. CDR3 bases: TGCGCCAGCAGCTTGACGGCAGGGAGCACAGATACGCAGTATTTT. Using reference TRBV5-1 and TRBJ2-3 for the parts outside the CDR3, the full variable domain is KAGVTQTPRYLIKTRGQQVTLSCSPISGHRSVSWYQQTPGQGLQFLFEYFSETQRNKGNFPGRFSGRQFSNSRSEMNVSTLELGDSALYLCASSLTAGSTDTQYFGPGTRLTVL.

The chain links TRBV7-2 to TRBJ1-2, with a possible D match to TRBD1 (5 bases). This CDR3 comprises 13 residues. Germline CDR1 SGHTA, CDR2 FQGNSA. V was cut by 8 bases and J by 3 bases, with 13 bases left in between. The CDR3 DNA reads TGTGCCAGCGAGGGACTGCATGACTATGGCTACACCTTC. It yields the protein CASEGLHDYGYTF.

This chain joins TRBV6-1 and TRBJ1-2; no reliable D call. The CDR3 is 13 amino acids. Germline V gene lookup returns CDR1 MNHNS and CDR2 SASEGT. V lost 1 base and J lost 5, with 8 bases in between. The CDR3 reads CASSEDREYGYTF. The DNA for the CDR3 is TGTGCCAGCAGTGAAGACAGAGAATATGGCTACACCTTC.

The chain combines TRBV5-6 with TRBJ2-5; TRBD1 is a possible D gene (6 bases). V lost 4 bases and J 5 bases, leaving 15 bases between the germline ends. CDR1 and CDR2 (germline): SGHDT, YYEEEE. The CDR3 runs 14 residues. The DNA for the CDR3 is TGTGCCAGCAGCCGTTGGGGACAAGAGGAGACCCAGTACTTC. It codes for CASSRWGQEETQYF.

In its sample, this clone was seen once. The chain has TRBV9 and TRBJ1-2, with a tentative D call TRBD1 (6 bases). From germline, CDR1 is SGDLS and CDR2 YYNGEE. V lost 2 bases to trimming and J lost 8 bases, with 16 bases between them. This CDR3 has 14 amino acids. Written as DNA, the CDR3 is TGTGCCAGCAGCGTGGGGTCAGGGGCCGGGGGCTACACCTTC. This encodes CASSVGSGAGGYTF.

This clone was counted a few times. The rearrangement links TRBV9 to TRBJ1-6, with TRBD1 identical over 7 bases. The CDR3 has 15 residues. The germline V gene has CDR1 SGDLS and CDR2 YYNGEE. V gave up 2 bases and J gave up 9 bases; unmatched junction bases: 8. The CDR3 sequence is CASSVGQEGTSPLHF. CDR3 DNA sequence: TGTGCCAGCAGCGTCGGACAGGAAGGGACTTCACCCCTCCACTTT.

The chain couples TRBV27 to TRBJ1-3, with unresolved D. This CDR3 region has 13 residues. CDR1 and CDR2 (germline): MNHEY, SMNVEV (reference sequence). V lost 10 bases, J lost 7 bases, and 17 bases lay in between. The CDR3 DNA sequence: TGTGCCACCCGGTGGAGGGTCGGGAACACCATATATTTT. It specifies CATRWRVGNTIYF.

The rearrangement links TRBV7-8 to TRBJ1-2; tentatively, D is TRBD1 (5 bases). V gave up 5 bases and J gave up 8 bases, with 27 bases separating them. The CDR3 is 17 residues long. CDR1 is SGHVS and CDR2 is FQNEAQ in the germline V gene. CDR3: CASSEPGASGPSEGYTF. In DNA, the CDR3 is TGTGCCAGCAGCGAGCCGGGTGCGTCAGGGCCTTCGGAGGGCTACACCTTC.

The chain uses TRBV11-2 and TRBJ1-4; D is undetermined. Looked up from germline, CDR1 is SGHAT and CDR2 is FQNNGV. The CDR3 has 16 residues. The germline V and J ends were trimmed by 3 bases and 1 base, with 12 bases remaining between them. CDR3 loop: CASSFRGGGTNEKLFF. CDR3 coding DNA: TGTGCCAGCAGCTTCCGGGGAGGAGGAACTAATGAAAAACTGTTTTTT.

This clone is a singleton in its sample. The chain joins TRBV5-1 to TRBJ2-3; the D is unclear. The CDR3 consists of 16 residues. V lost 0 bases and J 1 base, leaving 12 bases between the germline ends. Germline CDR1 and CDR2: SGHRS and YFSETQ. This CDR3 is CASSLGGSYGTDTQYF. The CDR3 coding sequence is TGCGCCAGCAGCTTGGGAGGATCTTACGGCACAGATACGCAGTATTTT.

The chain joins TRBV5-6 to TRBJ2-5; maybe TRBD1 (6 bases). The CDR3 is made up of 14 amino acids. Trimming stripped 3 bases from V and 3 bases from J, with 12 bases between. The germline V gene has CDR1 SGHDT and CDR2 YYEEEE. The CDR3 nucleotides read TGTGCCAGCAGCTACCGACAGGTTGAAGAGACCCAGTACTTC. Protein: CASSYRQVEETQYF.

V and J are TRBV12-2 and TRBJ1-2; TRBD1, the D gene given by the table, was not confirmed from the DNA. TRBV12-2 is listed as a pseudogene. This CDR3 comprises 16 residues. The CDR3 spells CASRSTGQGAGYGYTF. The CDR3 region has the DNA TGTGCAAGTCGCAGTACCGGACAGGGGGCAGGCTATGGCTACACCTTC.

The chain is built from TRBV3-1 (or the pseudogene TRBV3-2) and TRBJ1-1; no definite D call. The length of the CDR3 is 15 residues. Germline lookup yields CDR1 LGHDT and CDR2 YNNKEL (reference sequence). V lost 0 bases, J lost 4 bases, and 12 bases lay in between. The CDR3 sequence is CASSQDADLSTEAFF. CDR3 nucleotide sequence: TGTGCCAGCAGCCAAGACGCAGATTTAAGCACTGAAGCTTTCTTT.

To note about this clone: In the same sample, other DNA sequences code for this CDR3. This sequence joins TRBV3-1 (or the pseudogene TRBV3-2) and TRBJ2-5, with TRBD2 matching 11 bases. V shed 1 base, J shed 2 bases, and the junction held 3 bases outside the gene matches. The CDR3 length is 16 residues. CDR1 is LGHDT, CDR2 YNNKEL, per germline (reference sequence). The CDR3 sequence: CASSQGLAGYQETQYF. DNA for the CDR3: TGTGCCAGCAGCCAAGGACTAGCGGGGTATCAAGAGACCCAGTACTTC.